The 30 T cell receptor beta chains presented below share a single source sample, sequenced in a study of patients and donors after allogeneic stem cell transplantation. MiXCR, run by TCRdb on the RT-PCR reads, gives a single entry per CDR3 protein. The sample includes about 110,000 distinct CDR3 sequences, around 35% seen only once; the top ten take roughly 30%. Specimen: blood, either unsorted or a sorted T cell fraction (not recorded which). These receptors were collected from a human donor who was either an allogeneic HSCT recipient or a stem cell or donor lymphocyte infusion donor (not recorded which). It is not recorded whose cells these are; they may come from a transplant donor.

The V call is TRBV20-1, the J call TRBJ1-5; D unclear. The germline CDR1 and CDR2 sequences are DFQATT and SNEGSKA (reference sequence). With 3 bases removed from V and 4 bases from J, the gap between germline ends came to 7 bases. CDR3 size: 12 residues. CDR3 loop: CSASIRNQPQHF. CDR3 DNA sequence: TGCAGTGCTAGTATCCGAAATCAGCCCCAGCATTTT.

The chain has TRBV7-2 and TRBJ1-2; no firm D call. This CDR3 has 13 amino acids. From germline, CDR1 is SGHTA and CDR2 FQGNSA. Trimming pared 1 base from V and 8 bases from J, leaving 11 bases between. CDR3 sequence reads: CASSLVGRRGYTF. In nucleotides, the CDR3 is TGTGCCAGCAGCTTAGTAGGGCGAAGAGGCTACACCTTC.

A few counts support this clonotype. V is TRBV7-2 and J is TRBJ1-5, with D perhaps TRBD1 (6 bases). The CDR3 loop spans 15 amino acids. The V end was cut by 1 base, the J end by 3 bases, with 10 bases between. The V gene's germline CDR1 is SGHTA and CDR2 FQGNSA. CDR3 DNA: TGTGCCAGCAGCTTAGATGGGGGCGCCAATCAGCCCCAGCATTTT. Its protein product is CASSLDGGANQPQHF. The whole variable domain, remainder taken from reference TRBV7-2 and TRBJ1-5, is GAGVSQSPSNKVTEKGKDVELRCDPISGHTALYWYRQSLGQGLEFLIYFQGNSAPDKSGLPSDRFSAERTGGSVSTLTIQRTQQEDSAVYLCASSLDGGANQPQHFGDGTRLSIL.

This clonotype appeared a few times. The V and J genes are TRBV24-1 and TRBJ2-7, with TRBD2 matching 9 bases. This CDR3 spans 13 amino acids. V lost 4 bases to trimming and J lost 9 bases; unmatched junction nucleotides: 6. Germline V CDR1 and CDR2: KGHDR, SFDVKD. The DNA of the CDR3 is TGTGCCACCAGTGAGGTAGCGGGAGTCGTGCAGTACTTC. Amino acid sequence: CATSEVAGVVQYF.

The chain is built from TRBV6-2 or TRBV6-3 and TRBJ2-7; weak D call: TRBD2 (6 bases). Germline-derived CDR1 and CDR2 are MNHEY and SVGEGT. The CDR3 consists of 13 residues. V was clipped by 0 bases and J by 8 bases, with 11 bases between them. The CDR3, as DNA: TGTGCCAGCAGTTACTCGGCGGGGATTAAGCAGTACTTC. This translates into CASSYSAGIKQYF.

The V gene is TRBV3-1, the J gene TRBJ2-2; 9 bases agree with TRBD2. Germline CDR1 and CDR2: LGHDT and YNNKEL (reference sequence). J was trimmed by 4 bases and V by 0 bases; bases with no gene match: 6. CDR3 length: 17 residues. The CDR3 spells CASSQDSLAGTTGELFF. CDR3 DNA sequence: TGTGCCAGCAGCCAAGATAGCCTAGCGGGAACCACCGGGGAGCTGTTTTTT.

Here the CDR3 DNA reads TGTGCCAGCAGTTTAGGTGACATCGTAGCCAAAAACATTCAGTACTTC. Its protein is CASSLGDIVAKNIQYF. The rearrangement joins TRBV12-3 or TRBV12-4 to TRBJ2-4, with no clear D. V was cut by 1 base and J by 0 bases, with 10 bases left in between. CDR3 length equals 16 residues.

V and J are TRBV3-1 and TRBJ1-2; perhaps TRBD1 as D (6 bases). The CDR3 runs to 14 residues. CDR1 and CDR2 from the germline V gene are LGHDT and YNNKEL (reference sequence). Trimming stripped 0 bases from V and 9 bases from J, with 14 bases between. CDR3 in DNA: TGTGCCAGCAGCCAAGATTCGGGGCAGGGGAGCTACACCTTC. Amino acids: CASSQDSGQGSYTF.

This sequence joins TRBV9 and TRBJ2-7; 11 bases agree with TRBD2. The trim removed 4 bases at V and 5 bases at J, leaving 8 bases unmatched. Germline CDR1 and CDR2: SGDLS and YYNGEE. The CDR3 is made up of 15 amino acids. The CDR3 reads CASSPLAGVYDEQYF. The DNA of the CDR3 is TGTGCCAGCAGCCCACTAGCGGGAGTGTATGACGAGCAGTACTTC.

This chain uses TRBV15 with TRBJ2-1; 8 nucleotides line up with TRBD2. Germline trimming cut 5 bases from V and 1 base from J; bases unmatched to any gene: 7. From germline, CDR1 is LNHNV and CDR2 YYDKDF (reference sequence). CDR3 size: 16 residues. In DNA form, the CDR3 reads TGTGCCACCAGCGCCCAGCTAGCGGGTTCCTACAATGAGCAGTTCTTC. It encodes CATSAQLAGSYNEQFF.

The J gene is TRBJ2-5, the V gene TRBV7-2; 7 bases are shared with TRBD2. The junction had 17 bases not matched to a gene; V was cut back by 2 bases and J by 2 bases. The CDR3 is 19 residues long. Germline V CDR1 and CDR2: SGHTA, FQGNSA. The CDR3 region has the DNA TGTGCCAGCAGCTTACTTCCTCCCTCCTTGGCTAGCGGTCAAGAGACCCAGTACTTC. Amino acid sequence: CASSLLPPSLASGQETQYF.

This clonotype was seen a handful of times. The chain carries TRBV5-1 and TRBJ2-7; either TRBD1 or TRBD2 may supply D (5 bases each). V was cut by 4 bases and J by 7 bases, with 15 bases left in between. The germline V gene has CDR1 SGHRS and CDR2 YFSETQ. The CDR3 spans 13 residues. DNA for the CDR3: TGCGCCAGCAGCCTCGGGACCTGGGGTGAGCAGTACTTC. It specifies CASSLGTWGEQYF. Drawing the rest from reference TRBV5-1 and TRBJ2-7, the complete variable domain is KAGVTQTPRYLIKTRGQQVTLSCSPISGHRSVSWYQQTPGQGLQFLFEYFSETQRNKGNFPGRFSGRQFSNSRSEMNVSTLELGDSALYLCASSLGTWGEQYFGPGTRLTVT.

The chain employs TRBV7-9 and TRBJ2-5; D is unclear. Trimming removed 3 bases at V and 3 bases at J, with 11 bases between. CDR1 SEHNR and CDR2 FQNEAQ come from the germline V gene (reference sequence). This CDR3 region has 14 residues. CDR3 protein: CASSLWRQEETQYF. Here the CDR3 DNA reads TGTGCCAGCAGCTTGTGGCGCCAGGAAGAGACCCAGTACTTC.

This clonotype occurred once. This sequence joins TRBV20-1 and TRBJ2-3; 10 nucleotides match TRBD2. The CDR3 sequence is 15 residues long. CDR1 DFQATT and CDR2 SNEGSKA come from the germline V gene (reference sequence). After removal of 0 bases from V and 6 bases from J, the junction contained 6 bases not matched to a gene. The CDR3 bases are TGCAGTGCTAGAGATGGACTAGCGGCACCGGATACGCAGTATTTT. As protein: CSARDGLAAPDTQYF.

The chain has TRBV7-9 and TRBJ1-1; no reliable D call. CDR1 and CDR2 (germline): SEHNR, FQNEAQ (reference sequence). Trimming cost V 5 bases and J 3 bases, with 13 bases left between them. The CDR3 has 14 amino acids. CDR3 protein: CASSTHSGDTEAFF. DNA for the CDR3: TGTGCCAGCAGCACCCACTCGGGAGACACTGAAGCTTTCTTT.

Many counts were recorded for this clonotype. V is TRBV7-8 and J is TRBJ1-1; D remains unclear. Trimming stripped 2 bases from V and 1 base from J, with 8 bases between. Germline V CDR1 and CDR2: SGHVS, FQNEAQ. The CDR3 has 14 amino acids. CDR3 region: CASSLNWGNTEAFF. CDR3 bases: TGTGCCAGCAGCTTAAATTGGGGGAACACTGAAGCTTTCTTT.

The chain recombines TRBV25-1 with TRBJ2-7, with 11 positions matching TRBD2. The germline V gene encodes CDR1 MGHDK and CDR2 SYGVNS. V lost 5 bases to trimming and J lost 4 bases; unmatched junction nucleotides: 4. CDR3 length equals 14 residues. CDR3 loop: CASSPLAGGYEQYF. Written as DNA, the CDR3 is TGTGCCAGCAGTCCATTAGCGGGAGGGTACGAGCAGTACTTC.

This chain links TRBV20-1 with TRBJ1-6; D is perhaps TRBD1 (5 bases). The CDR3 loop spans 14 amino acids. V was cut by 5 bases and J by 7 bases, with 15 bases left in between. In germline, CDR1 is DFQATT, CDR2 SNEGSKA (reference sequence). The CDR3 protein is CSAGAGPPNSPLHF. The DNA for the CDR3 is TGCAGTGCTGGCGCGGGGCCACCCAATTCACCCCTCCACTTT.

In this sample, this clonotype turned up a few times. V usage is TRBV4-3 and J usage is TRBJ2-3; the D gene is possibly TRBD2 (5 bases). The CDR3 is made up of 15 amino acids. V gave up 4 bases and J gave up 4 bases, with 15 bases separating them. Germline V gives CDR1 LGHNA, CDR2 YSLEER. In nucleotides, the CDR3 is TGCGCCAGCAGCCCATTCGGGAAATATCCAGATACGCAGTATTTT. This sequence encodes CASSPFGKYPDTQYF.

This clonotype was detected a few times. In DNA, the CDR3 is TGTGCCATCAGTGAGCGGGAGGGCCACGAGCAGTACTTC. Encoded protein: CAISEREGHEQYF. V is TRBV10-3 and J is TRBJ2-7, with TRBD2 identical over 8 bases. Germline V lookup: CDR1 ENHRY, CDR2 SYGVKD. This CDR3 is built from 13 residues. Unmatched junction bases numbered 2, after V lost 2 bases and J lost 5 bases.

This clonotype was detected only a few times. The rearrangement joins TRBV29-1 to TRBJ1-1; D gene ambiguous. This CDR3 has 14 amino acids. Germline CDR1 is SQVTM and CDR2 is ANQGSEA. Between the trimmed V and J ends, which lost 5 bases and 3 bases, there was a span of 16 bases. Here the CDR3 reads CSVYPGIRDTEAFF. The CDR3 nucleotides read TGCAGCGTTTACCCCGGGATTCGGGACACTGAAGCTTTCTTT.

This clonotype has just a few counts. The CDR3: CASSLGNIQYF. In nucleotides, the CDR3 is TGTGCCAGCAGCTTGGGAAACATTCAGTACTTC. This chain links TRBV5-6 with TRBJ2-4, with no clear D. Germline V gene sequence: CDR1 SGHDT, CDR2 YYEEEE. V was trimmed by 0 bases and J by 6 bases, leaving 1 base between them. The CDR3 is 11 residues long.

The V call is TRBV11-2, the J call TRBJ2-3; D is perhaps TRBD1 (5 bases). Germline V gene data show CDR1 as SGHAT and CDR2 as FQNNGV. This CDR3 comprises 12 residues. V was trimmed by 4 bases and J by 6 bases, leaving 8 bases between them. DNA of the CDR3: TGTGCCAGCAGCTCAGGGTCCGATACGCAGTATTTT. Encoded protein: CASSSGSDTQYF.

This clonotype appeared a single time. The chain has TRBV5-1 and TRBJ2-6; D gene ambiguous. This CDR3 region has 15 residues. Trimming cost V 7 bases and J 0 bases, with 11 bases left between them. Germline loops: CDR1 SGHRS, CDR2 YFSETQ. Here the CDR3 reads CASGTVYSGANVLTF. The CDR3 DNA reads as TGCGCCAGCGGCACAGTTTACTCTGGGGCCAACGTCCTGACTTTC.

The chain has TRBV4-1 and TRBJ2-3; the D gene is possibly TRBD1 (5 bases). V lost 4 bases to trimming and J lost 3 bases, with 5 bases between them. The germline gives CDR1 MGHRA, CDR2 YSYEKL. The CDR3 contains 12 residues. This CDR3 is CASSRQTDTQYF. Here the CDR3 DNA reads TGCGCCAGCAGCCGACAGACAGATACGCAGTATTTT.

V and J are TRBV7-6 and TRBJ1-5, with 10 bases aligning to TRBD1. Germline V gene data show CDR1 as SGHVS and CDR2 as FNYEAQ. V lost 5 bases and J lost 7; bases outside the gene matches: 5. The CDR3 sequence is 14 residues long. This CDR3 is CASSVGTGVQPQHF. In nucleotides, the CDR3 is TGTGCCAGCAGCGTCGGGACAGGGGTCCAGCCCCAGCATTTT.

This sequence joins TRBV12-3 or TRBV12-4 and TRBJ2-7; weak D call: TRBD1 (5 bases). This CDR3 contains 16 residues. Trimming stripped 5 bases from V and 2 bases from J, with 19 bases between. CDR3 amino acids: CASSPRETIPPYEQYF. The CDR3, as DNA: TGTGCCAGCAGTCCCAGGGAAACGATACCCCCCTACGAGCAGTACTTC.

The CDR3 region has the DNA TGTGCCAGCAGCTTAGCCCCGCTAGCGGGAGGTCGCAAAAACATTCAGTACTTC. This encodes CASSLAPLAGGRKNIQYF. The gene calls are TRBV7-2 and TRBJ2-4; 11 bases fit TRBD2. The CDR3 contains 18 residues. CDR1 and CDR2 (germline): SGHTA, FQGNSA. With 0 bases clipped from V and 3 bases from J, the junction kept 7 bases outside the gene matches.

The genes are TRBV4-3 and TRBJ2-3, with TRBD2 matching 9 bases. Trimming removed 0 bases from V and 5 bases from J; junction bases left unmatched: 9. This CDR3 is built from 17 residues. Germline loops: CDR1 LGHNA, CDR2 YSLEER. The CDR3 is CASSQEGLAGAKDTQYF. The CDR3 DNA reads as TGCGCCAGCAGCCAAGAAGGATTAGCGGGAGCAAAAGATACGCAGTATTTT.

This chain links TRBV5-1 with TRBJ2-7; D perhaps matches TRBD2 (5 bases). From germline, CDR1 is SGHRS and CDR2 YFSETQ. V was shortened by 2 bases and J by 4 bases, with 7 bases between the two germline ends. The CDR3 has 12 residues. This chain's CDR3 is CASSFGEYEQYF. Written as DNA, the CDR3 is TGCGCCAGCAGCTTCGGGGAGTACGAGCAGTACTTC.